Following are 25 T cell receptor beta chains from one sample sequenced in a study of molecular identifiers for immune sequencing clone quantification. TCRdb re-called the PCR reads with MiXCR, one entry per CDR3 protein. Among about 320,000 distinct CDR3 sequences listed, about 21% were seen once. Sequencing input: naive CD8+ T cells from blood, with Jurkat cell RNA spiked in. Subset denoted: FACS-sorted CD8+CD4-CCR7+CD45RA+ naive T cells. These receptors originate from a human donor in good health. Some libraries in this study had Jurkat cell RNA spiked in.

This clonotype has at least ten counts. The chain joins TRBV4-3 to TRBJ1-3; the D is unclear. CDR1 LGHNA and CDR2 YSLEER come from the germline V gene. V shed 0 bases and J shed 4 bases, with 13 bases lying between them. The CDR3 extends over 16 amino acids. The DNA for the CDR3 is TGCGCCAGCAGCCAAGATAAGGGCCGCGGAGGAAACACCATATATTTT. Translated, it gives CASSQDKGRGGNTIYF.

In its sample, this clonotype was seen a few times. This chain uses TRBV9 with TRBJ2-3; 12 nucleotides align to TRBD2. Germline trimming cut 1 base from V and 4 bases from J; bases unmatched to any gene: 4. Per the germline V gene, CDR1 is SGDLS and CDR2 is YYNGEE. The CDR3 runs to 16 residues. CDR3 coding DNA: TGTGCCAGCAGCGTACTGGGACTAGCGGGCCCAGATACGCAGTATTTT. This codes for CASSVLGLAGPDTQYF.

In its sample, this clonotype was seen many times. The chain uses TRBV7-9 and TRBJ1-5; maybe TRBD1 (6 bases). The V end lost 1 base, the J end lost 7 bases, and 11 bases lay between the germline ends. CDR1 and CDR2 (germline): SEHNR, FQNEAQ (reference sequence). The CDR3 runs 14 residues. DNA for the CDR3: TGTGCCAGCAGCTTAGGGATGACAGGCCAGCCCCAGCATTTT. It codes for CASSLGMTGQPQHF.

Concerning this clonotype itself: A read error is likely, as this CDR3 ends without the conserved phenylalanine or tryptophan. The chain has TRBV25-1 and TRBJ1-2; 8 bases agree with TRBD1. Trimming cost V 6 bases and J 6 bases; bases outside gene matches: 6. The CDR3 is made up of 13 amino acids. Germline-derived CDR1 and CDR2 are MGHDK and SYGVNS. CDR3 coding DNA: TGTGCCAGCAGCCTAGGACAGGGCGATGGCTACACCTCC. The encoded protein is CASSLGQGDGYTS.

This clonotype was observed at least ten times. V gene TRBV4-3 combines with J gene TRBJ2-3; D is ambiguous. The CDR3 is 16 amino acids. CDR1 and CDR2 (germline): LGHNA, YSLEER. Trimming took 0 bases from V and 2 from J, leaving 12 bases between them. The CDR3 sequence: CASSQDLSGFTDTQYF. The CDR3 DNA reads TGCGCCAGCAGCCAAGATCTTAGTGGATTCACAGATACGCAGTATTTT.

Details on this clonotype: Since a much larger clone is just one base distant, this may be a read error. This sequence joins TRBV6-1 and TRBJ2-3; perhaps TRBD1 as D (5 bases). Trimming left V 6 bases short and J 2 bases short, with 12 bases between. CDR3 length equals 14 residues. The germline CDR1 and CDR2 sequences are MNHNS and SASEGT. CDR3 in DNA: TGTGCCAGCAGGGGCAGGGAAGTCACAGATACGCAGTATTTT. Its protein product is CASRGREVTDTQYF.

As to this clonotype: A much larger clone differs from this one at a single base, so this may be a read error. The chain uses TRBV6-2 or TRBV6-3 and TRBJ2-6; D may match TRBD1 or TRBD2 (6 bases each). The CDR3 spans 15 residues. The germline V gene has CDR1 MNHEY and CDR2 SVGEGT. The CDR3 spells CASTISAWGANVQTF. The DNA for the CDR3 is TGTGCCAGCACCATATCTGCTTGGGGGGCCAACGTCCAGACTTTC.

With respect to this clonotype: A clone one base away is much larger, so this may be a read error. This sequence joins TRBV20-1 and TRBJ2-7; 12 bases match TRBD1. CDR1 and CDR2 from the germline V gene are DFQATT and SNEGSKA (reference sequence). The CDR3 spans 14 residues. CDR3 nucleotides: TGCAGTGCTAGAGGGGACAGGGGGCTGTACGAGCAGCACTTC. Translation: CSARGDRGLYEQHF.

The V and J genes are TRBV5-3 and TRBJ2-7; the D is unclear. TRBV5-3 is designated an ORF whose function remains uncertain. Trimming took off 8 bases at V and 3 bases at J, with 21 bases between the two ends. The CDR3 is 15 amino acids. CDR3 residues: CASSRSPDSFYEQYF. The CDR3 nucleotides read TGTGCCAGCAGCCGGAGTCCCGATTCTTTCTACGAGCAGTACTTC.

Many counts were recorded for this clonotype. CDR3 sequence reads: CASSFEPQHF. CDR3 nucleotides: TGTGCCAGCAGTTTTGAGCCCCAGCATTTT. V usage is TRBV6-6 and J usage is TRBJ1-5, with D unclear. Trimming left V 4 bases short and J 8 bases short, with 3 bases between. In germline, CDR1 is MNHNY, CDR2 SVGAGI (reference sequence). The CDR3 spans 10 residues.

This clonotype was recorded a few times. The chain is built from TRBV4-3 and TRBJ2-7; D may be TRBD2 (6 bases). Trimming shortened V by 0 bases and J by 7 bases, and 13 bases separated the two germline ends. Germline CDR1 reads LGHNA; CDR2 reads YSLEER. CDR3 length equals 14 residues. The CDR3 region has the DNA TGCGCCAGCAGCCAAGAGAGGGCAGGGAGGGAGCAGTACTTC. Its protein product is CASSQERAGREQYF.

This clonotype was found a few times. V and J are TRBV5-4 and TRBJ2-5; TRBD2 agrees at 9 bases. Germline trimming cut 1 base from V and 6 bases from J; bases unmatched to any gene: 4. Per germline, CDR1 SGHNT and CDR2 YYREEE (reference sequence). This CDR3 is built from 14 residues. CDR3 loop: CASSLSSGKQTQYF. CDR3 in DNA: TGTGCCAGCAGCTTGTCTAGCGGGAAACAGACCCAGTACTTC.

Note on this clonotype: A single base separates this from a much larger clone, so it may be a read error. For the CDR3, the DNA is TGTGCCAGCAGCCCCCTTGCGGCGGGGGGCCGGGCACAAGAGACCCAGTACTTC. It is translated as CASSPLAAGGRAQETQYF. The V call is TRBV6-6, the J call TRBJ2-5; 8 bases fit TRBD2. J was trimmed by 2 bases and V by 6 bases; bases with no gene match: 17. This CDR3 is built from 18 residues. Germline V gene data show CDR1 as MNHNY and CDR2 as SVGAGI (reference sequence).

As regards this clonotype: This may be a read error: a much more frequent sequence differs by one nucleotide. The chain is built from TRBV27 and TRBJ1-1, with 7 bases that match TRBD1. The CDR3 sequence is 14 residues long. The V gene's germline CDR1 is MNHEY and CDR2 SMNVEV (reference sequence). CDR3 nucleotides: TGTGTCAGCAGTTTAGTAGGGGGCAACACTGAAGCTTTCTTT. It translates to CVSSLVGGNTEAFF.

This clonotype was detected ten times or more. This sequence joins TRBV20-1 and TRBJ2-7, with D perhaps matching TRBD2 (5 bases). Germline CDR1 DFQATT, CDR2 SNEGSKA (reference sequence). V was shortened by 0 bases and J by 6 bases, with 9 bases between the two germline ends. The CDR3 length is 12 residues. The CDR3 coding sequence is TGCAGTGCTAGAGATGGACTTAGCGAGCAGTACTTC. It encodes CSARDGLSEQYF.

This clonotype was found many times. The chain employs TRBV5-1 and TRBJ2-7; D is tentatively TRBD1 or TRBD2 (5 bases each). The CDR3 covers 16 residues. Germline CDR1 and CDR2: SGHRS and YFSETQ. With 4 bases removed from V and 6 bases from J, the gap between germline ends came to 23 bases. The CDR3 DNA sequence: TGCGCCAGCAGCATCAGCCGGGACCCTCTTTCGAGCGAGCAGTACTTC. Residues: CASSISRDPLSSEQYF. Full variable domain (remainder filled in from reference TRBV5-1 and TRBJ2-7): KAGVTQTPRYLIKTRGQQVTLSCSPISGHRSVSWYQQTPGQGLQFLFEYFSETQRNKGNFPGRFSGRQFSNSRSEMNVSTLELGDSALYLCASSISRDPLSSEQYFGPGTRLTVT.

This clonotype showed up many times. The CDR3 loop reads CASSALQDSNTEAFF. As DNA, the CDR3 is TGTGCCAGCAGTGCCCTACAGGACAGCAACACTGAAGCTTTCTTT. The chain carries TRBV6-1 and TRBJ1-1, with D possibly being TRBD1 (6 bases). CDR3 length equals 15 residues. Germline assignment: CDR1 MNHNS and CDR2 SASEGT. V gave up 4 bases and J gave up 2 bases, with 14 bases separating them.

Remarks on this clonotype: A read error may be the cause here, since a much bigger clone is one base away. The chain uses TRBV20-1 and TRBJ2-2, with TRBD1 identical over 7 bases. Germline loops: CDR1 DFQATT, CDR2 SNEGSKA (reference sequence). The CDR3 runs to 15 residues. The CDR3 DNA follows: TGCAGTGCTAGAAGGGGGCGAGTGGACACCGGGGAGCTGTGTTTT. Encoded protein: CSARRGRVDTGELCF.

The V gene is TRBV3-1, the J gene TRBJ2-5; TRBD2 is a possible D gene (6 bases). V was clipped by 0 bases and J by 4 bases, with 12 bases between them. Germline values: CDR1 LGHDT, CDR2 YNNKEL (reference sequence). The CDR3 length is 15 residues. In nucleotides, the CDR3 is TGTGCCAGCAGCCAAGAAATGCGGGACTCAGAGACCCAGTACTTC. Translation gives CASSQEMRDSETQYF.

This clonotype appeared many times. The chain uses TRBV30 and TRBJ2-5; perhaps TRBD2 as D (6 bases). CDR3 length equals 13 residues. Trimming shortened V by 5 bases and J by 5 bases, and 15 bases separated the two germline ends. Germline V gene lookup returns CDR1 GTSNPN and CDR2 SVGIG (reference sequence). The CDR3 loop reads CAWDMDGGETQYF. CDR3 bases: TGTGCCTGGGATATGGACGGAGGGGAGACCCAGTACTTC.

J is TRBJ2-3 and V is TRBV4-3; maybe TRBD2 (5 bases). Deletions cut 0 bases from V and 5 bases from J, with 15 bases between. Germline V gene sequence: CDR1 LGHNA, CDR2 YSLEER. CDR3 length: 16 residues. This CDR3 is CASSQELGPGEDTQYF. The CDR3 bases are TGCGCCAGCAGCCAAGAGTTAGGCCCCGGGGAAGATACGCAGTATTTT.

In this sample, this clonotype turned up many times. The genes are TRBV5-4 and TRBJ2-2; D remains ambiguous. CDR1 is SGHNT, CDR2 YYREEE, per germline (reference sequence). Trimming stripped 6 bases from V and 2 bases from J, with 11 bases between. This CDR3 has 14 residues. The CDR3 region is CASNDEINTGELFF. The CDR3 DNA is TGTGCCAGCAACGACGAAATCAACACCGGGGAGCTGTTTTTT.

The chain couples TRBV6-5 to TRBJ2-6; the match to TRBD1 covers 12 bases. Germline-derived CDR1 and CDR2 are MNHEY and SVGAGI. The CDR3 is 20 amino acids. After removal of 0 bases from V and 0 bases from J, the junction contained 6 bases not matched to a gene. The CDR3 DNA is TGTGCCAGCAGTTACTCGTGGGTGGGACAGGGGGCCTCTGGGGCCAACGTCCTGACTTTC. This encodes CASSYSWVGQGASGANVLTF.

The sample holds many counts of this clonotype. The rearrangement joins TRBV19 to TRBJ1-2; no clear D gene. Trimming left V 6 bases short and J 5 bases short, with 22 bases between. This CDR3 spans 16 amino acids. Germline CDR1 reads LNHDA; CDR2 reads SQIVND (reference sequence). CDR3 sequence reads: CASRKLDNFLQYGYTF. CDR3 in DNA: TGTGCCAGTAGGAAACTGGATAACTTCTTACAGTATGGCTACACCTTC.

There are many counts of this clonotype. The rearrangement links TRBV28 to TRBJ2-7; D possibly corresponds to TRBD2 (6 bases). CDR1 MDHEN and CDR2 SYDVKM come from the germline V gene. Trimming cost V 3 bases and J 2 bases, with 14 bases left between them. The CDR3 has 15 amino acids. The CDR3, as DNA: TGTGCCAGCAGTTTGTTTCCGGGAGATGCCTACGAGCAGTACTTC. Protein sequence: CASSLFPGDAYEQYF.